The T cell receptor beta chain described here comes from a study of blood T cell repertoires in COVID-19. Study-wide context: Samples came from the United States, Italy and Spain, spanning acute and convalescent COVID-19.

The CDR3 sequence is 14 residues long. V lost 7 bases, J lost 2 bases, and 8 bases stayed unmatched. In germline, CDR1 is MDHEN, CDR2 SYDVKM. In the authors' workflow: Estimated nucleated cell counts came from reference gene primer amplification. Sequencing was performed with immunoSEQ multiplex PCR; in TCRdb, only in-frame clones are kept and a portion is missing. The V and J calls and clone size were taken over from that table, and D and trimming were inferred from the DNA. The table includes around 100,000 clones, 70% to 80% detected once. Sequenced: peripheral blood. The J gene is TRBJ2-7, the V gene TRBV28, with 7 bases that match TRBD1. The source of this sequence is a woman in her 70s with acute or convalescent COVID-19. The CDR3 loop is CASTPGQSTYEQYV. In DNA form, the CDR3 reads TGTGCCAGCACCCCGGGACAGTCCACCTACGAGCAGTACGTC.